The present T cell receptor (beta chain) was sequenced within a study of blood T cell repertoires in COVID-19. Using immunoSEQ multiplex PCR, the repertoire was profiled, and TCRdb retains in-frame clones only, with some absent. This table has about 180,000 clones, about 82% appearing once. Germline CDR1 and CDR2: SGDLS and YYNGEE. The V segment lost 3 bases and the J segment 4 bases; nucleotides outside the gene matches: 7. The CDR3 length is 15 residues. The V gene is TRBV9, the J gene TRBJ2-7; 10 bases map to TRBD1. This TCR was sampled from a woman aged 25 to 39 who had recovered from COVID-19. Sample: PBMCs or T cells enriched from blood (not recorded which). The CDR3 DNA sequence: TGTGCCAGCAGCGCGTCCGGGACAGGGGTATACGAGCAGTACTTC. Translation gives CASSASGTGVYEQYF.